This TCR beta chain was sequenced in a study of identical twins. Whole-study results and caveats: Donors were not followed over many years; analysis was cross-sectional.

This clonotype has more than one count but fewer than ten. Its antigen is currently unknown. CDR3 length: 14 amino acids. V was trimmed by 2 bases and J by 6 bases, leaving 13 bases between them. Germline V gene lookup returns CDR1 SGHRS and CDR2 YFSETQ. A universal primer site was created by template switching, with the cDNA bearing unique molecular identifiers. TCRdb processed the 5' RACE reads anew with MiXCR; each CDR3 protein has one entry. The sample yields about 280,000 distinct CDR3 sequences, under 9.5% seen once. Healthy Caucasians provided all donations. These data were also filed under a second study, of yellow fever vaccine responses in identical twins.

Sequencing used memory (CD45RO+) T cells sorted from blood. The J gene is TRBJ2-3, the V gene TRBV5-1; D perhaps matches TRBD2 (6 bases). The TCR originated in a woman aged 18-29 years in good health. The CDR3 DNA reads as TGCGCCAGCAGCTTTAGGGACTTGGGGGATACGCAGTATTTT. It specifies CASSFRDLGDTQYF.